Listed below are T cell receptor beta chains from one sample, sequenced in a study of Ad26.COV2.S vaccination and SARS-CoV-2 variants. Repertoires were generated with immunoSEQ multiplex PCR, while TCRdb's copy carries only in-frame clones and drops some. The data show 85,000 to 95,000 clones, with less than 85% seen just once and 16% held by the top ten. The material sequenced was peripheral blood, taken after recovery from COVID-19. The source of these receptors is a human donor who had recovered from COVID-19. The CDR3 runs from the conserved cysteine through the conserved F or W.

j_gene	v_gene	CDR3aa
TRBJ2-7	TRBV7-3	CASSYTPGGINEQYF
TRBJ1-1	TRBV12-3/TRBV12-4	CASSFVGAEAFF
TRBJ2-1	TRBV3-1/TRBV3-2	CASSPGAIEQFF
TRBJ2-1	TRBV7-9	CASSSKTSASSYNEQFF
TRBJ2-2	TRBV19	CASRKDRAAGELFF
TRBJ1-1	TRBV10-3	CAISEFGVQAFF
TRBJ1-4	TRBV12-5	CASERGQNEKLFF
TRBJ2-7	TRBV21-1	CASSNLGQGTTYEQYF
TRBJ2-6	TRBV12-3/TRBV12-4	CASRFSGANVLTF
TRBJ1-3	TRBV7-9	CATPATSDTIYF
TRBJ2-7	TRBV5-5	CASSFRGERNEQYF
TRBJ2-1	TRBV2	CASPAGTGVYDEQFF
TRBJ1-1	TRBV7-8	CASSSGQGWNTEAFF
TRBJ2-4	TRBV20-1	CSASEADTQYF
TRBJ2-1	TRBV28	CASRLQLSSYNEQFF
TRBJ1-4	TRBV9	CASSVGREGKLFF
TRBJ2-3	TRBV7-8	CASSLVGGSTDTQYF
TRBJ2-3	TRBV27	CASEGGSSRDTQYF
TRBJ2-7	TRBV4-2	CASSQALSAAFPYEQYF
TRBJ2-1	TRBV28	CASSIAGGPNEQFF
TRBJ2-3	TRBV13	CASSQLAGSTDTQYF
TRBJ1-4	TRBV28	CASRGEKGKLFF
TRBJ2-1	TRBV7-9	CASSLGGHNEQFF
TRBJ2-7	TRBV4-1	CASSADLARYIAYEQYF
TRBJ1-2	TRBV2	CASPGPANYGYTF
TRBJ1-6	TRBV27	CASSITGVSPLHF
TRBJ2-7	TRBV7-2	CASSVQGFGDEQYF
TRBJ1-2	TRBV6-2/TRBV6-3	CASSRQAYGYTF
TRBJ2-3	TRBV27	CASRIVITSNTQYF
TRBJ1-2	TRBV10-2	CASSPIGQEYGYTF
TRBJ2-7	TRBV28	CASSFRASGTYEQYF
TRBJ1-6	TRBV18	CASSPAGRTGNSPLHF
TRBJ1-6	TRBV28	CASSFPGNSPLHF
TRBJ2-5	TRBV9	CASSSSMYQETQYF
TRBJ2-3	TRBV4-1	CASRPTSQREGTDTQYF
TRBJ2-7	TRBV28	CASSFGPYEQYF
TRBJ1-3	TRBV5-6	CASSSGRRSGNTIYF
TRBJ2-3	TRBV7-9	CASTTGQGTDTQYF
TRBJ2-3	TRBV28	CASSLSQPGTSGIFDTQYF
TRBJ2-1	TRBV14	CASSQIGTSAYNEQFF
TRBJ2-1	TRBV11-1	CASREASRSYNEQFF
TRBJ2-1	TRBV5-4	CASSSGLAGGTHEQFF
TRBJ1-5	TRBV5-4	CASSLGGSGQPQHF
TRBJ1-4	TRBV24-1	CATSATQGFGEKLFF
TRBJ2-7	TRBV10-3	CAISSLPPASTIISYEQYF
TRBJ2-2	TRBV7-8	CASSRETNTGELFF